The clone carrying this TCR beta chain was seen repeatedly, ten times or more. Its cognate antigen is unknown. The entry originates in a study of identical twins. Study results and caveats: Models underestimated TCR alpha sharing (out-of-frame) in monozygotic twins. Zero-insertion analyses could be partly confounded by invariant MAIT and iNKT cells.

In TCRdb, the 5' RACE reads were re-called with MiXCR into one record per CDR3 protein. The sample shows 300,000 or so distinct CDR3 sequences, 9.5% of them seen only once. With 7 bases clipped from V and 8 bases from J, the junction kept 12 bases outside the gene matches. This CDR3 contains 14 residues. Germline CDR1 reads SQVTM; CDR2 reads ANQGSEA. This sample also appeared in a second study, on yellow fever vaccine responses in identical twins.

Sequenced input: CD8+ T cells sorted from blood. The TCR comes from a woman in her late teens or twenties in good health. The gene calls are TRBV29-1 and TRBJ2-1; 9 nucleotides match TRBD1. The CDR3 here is CSAQDRGLGYEQFF. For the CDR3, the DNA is TGCAGCGCCCAGGACAGGGGACTCGGATATGAGCAGTTCTTC.